This paragraph covers one TCR beta chain sequence. Its antigen is unidentified. Once extracted for a subset, genomic DNA was divided evenly among several immunoSEQ plates. In replicate PCRs of sorted subsets, roughly 200 ng DNA, 29,000 or so T cell genomes, was used. As processed by the authors: ImmunoSEQ output held junction-only sequences without quality scores, so filtering differed. Repertoires were generated with immunoSEQ multiplex PCR, while TCRdb's copy carries only in-frame clones and drops some. That table gives V, J and clone size, and the DNA gave D and trimming. The sample has some 2.1 million clones; about 95% are singletons. This sample was included in a study of shared clonotypes between healthy human individuals. Study results and limitations: Clonotype sharing among the donors was expected to vary with sequencing depth.

CD8 cells regarded as naive lacked CD45RO, were positively chosen for CCR7, and omitted terminally differentiated effector memory CD45RA+ cells. This receptor was identified in a man between 18 and 29 years old in good health. The specimen was naive CD8+ T cells sorted from blood.

The CDR3 DNA reads TGTGCCAGCAGCCCCGAGAATCACGGGGAGCTGTTTTTT. Residues: CASSPENHGELFF. The chain couples TRBV7-2 to TRBJ2-2; D is undetermined. The V end lost 5 bases, the J end lost 7 bases, and 11 bases lay between the germline ends. CDR1 SGHTA and CDR2 FQGNSA come from the germline V gene. The CDR3 contains 13 residues.